The present entry profiles one T cell receptor (beta chain) with its context. While infection was still active, Seattle patients were enrolled and then followed longitudinally. How the authors handled the data: Amplification of reference gene primers provided the estimated nucleated cell counts. TCRdb's table, derived via immunoSEQ multiplex PCR, lists solely in-frame clones and lacks some. That table gives V, J and clone size, and the DNA gave D and trimming. The sample carries a few hundred thousand clones, around 87% recorded once. This CDR3 has 16 residues. Germline V gene data show CDR1 as ENHRY and CDR2 as SYGVKD. V trimming: 4 bases; J trimming: 2 bases; junction bases outside the gene matches: 4. These data belong to a study of blood T cell repertoires in COVID-19. Study background: The samples span acute and convalescent COVID-19 from the United States, Italy and Spain. From T cells, B-cell-depleted T cells, or PBMCs came the material, which was cDNA or gDNA.

What was sequenced was peripheral blood. This sequence joins TRBV10-3 and TRBJ2-5, with TRBD2 matching over 13 bases. This sequence originates from a middle-aged woman with COVID-19, enrolled during active disease. The CDR3 sequence: CAISAGTSGVQETQYF. Written as DNA, the CDR3 is TGTGCCATCAGTGCCGGGACTAGCGGGGTACAAGAGACCCAGTACTTC.